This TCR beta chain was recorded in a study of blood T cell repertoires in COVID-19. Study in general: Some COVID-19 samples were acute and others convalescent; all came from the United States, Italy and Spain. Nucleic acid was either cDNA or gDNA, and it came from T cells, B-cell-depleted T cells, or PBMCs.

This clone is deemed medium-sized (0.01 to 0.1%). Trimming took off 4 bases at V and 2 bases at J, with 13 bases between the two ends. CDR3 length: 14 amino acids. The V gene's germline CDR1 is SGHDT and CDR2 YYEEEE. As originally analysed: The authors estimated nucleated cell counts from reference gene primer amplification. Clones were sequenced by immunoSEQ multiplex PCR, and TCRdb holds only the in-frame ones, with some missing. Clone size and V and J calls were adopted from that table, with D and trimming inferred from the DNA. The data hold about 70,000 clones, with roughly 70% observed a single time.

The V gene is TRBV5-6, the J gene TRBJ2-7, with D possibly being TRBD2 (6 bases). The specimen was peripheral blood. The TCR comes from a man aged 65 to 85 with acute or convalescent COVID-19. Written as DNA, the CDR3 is TGTGCCAGCAGCCCCCGGGACTTTCCCTACGAGCAGTACTTC. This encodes CASSPRDFPYEQYF.